This T cell receptor beta chain is drawn from a study of early T cells in non-severe SARS-CoV-2 infection. Ten or more counts support this clonotype. TCRdb analysed the 5' RACE reads with MiXCR anew, one entry per CDR3 protein. The data hold roughly 61,000 distinct CDR3 sequences, with under 14% observed a single time. The CDR3 loop spans 16 amino acids. The V gene's germline CDR1 is SGHAT and CDR2 FQNNGV. Trimming took off 6 bases at V and 1 base at J, with 17 bases between the two ends. J is TRBJ2-3 and V is TRBV11-2, with D possibly matching TRBD2 (5 bases). The clonotype was recovered from an adult who was a healthcare worker with PCR-confirmed SARS-CoV-2 infection or an uninfected control (not recorded which). Sequencing used whole blood. CDR3 nucleotide sequence: TGTGCCAGCAGTGACGGTCGGGGTCGGGGCACAGATACGCAGTATTTT. Its protein product is CASSDGRGRGTDTQYF.